The 21 T cell receptor beta chains below all came from one sample that was sequenced in a study of vaccination and CD4 T cells after COVID-19. Sample time point: late sampling 161 to 241 days after vaccination in a few convalescent patients. TCRdb ran MiXCR on the PCR reads and lists one entry per CDR3 protein. Counted here are some 28,000 distinct CDR3 sequences, over 40% occurring once; the ten biggest clones make up around 5.5%. The input for sequencing was CD4+ T cells from blood, taken about 7 months after SARS-CoV-2 vaccination. These receptors were taken from a human donor who had recovered from COVID-19.

This chain joins TRBV5-4 and TRBJ2-1, with D possibly being TRBD1 (5 bases). Germline values: CDR1 SGHNT, CDR2 YYREEE (reference sequence). The V end was cut by 0 bases, the J end by 3 bases, with 13 bases between. This CDR3 has 16 amino acids. The CDR3 nucleotides are TGTGCCAGCAGCTTGGGCAGCCCACAGGTCTACAATGAGCAGTTCTTC. Its translation: CASSLGSPQVYNEQFF.

This clonotype was counted a few times. The rearrangement links TRBV7-3 to TRBJ2-5; a weak D match, TRBD1 (6 bases). Trimming shortened V by 0 bases and J by 5 bases, and 13 bases separated the two germline ends. The CDR3 sequence is 15 residues long. Germline V gene data show CDR1 as SGHTA and CDR2 as FQGTGA. CDR3 coding DNA: TGTGCCAGCAGCTTAACTGGTGGGGGCATGGAGACCCAGTACTTC. Residues: CASSLTGGGMETQYF.

V usage is TRBV11-3 and J usage is TRBJ1-1; D gene ambiguous. Germline-derived CDR1 and CDR2 are SGHNT and YENEEA. Trimming removed 0 bases at V and 5 bases at J, with 7 bases between. CDR3 size: 13 residues. The CDR3, as DNA: TGTGCCAGCAGCTTAGACTCTGTAACTGAAGCTTTCTTT. It codes for CASSLDSVTEAFF.

J is TRBJ2-1 and V is TRBV27; D is unresolved. The CDR3 consists of 13 residues. Trimming left V 0 bases short and J 5 bases short, with 5 bases between. Germline values: CDR1 MNHEY, CDR2 SMNVEV (reference sequence). CDR3 DNA: TGTGCCAGCAGTTTATCGATGGACAATGAGCAGTTCTTC. Encoded protein: CASSLSMDNEQFF.

The chain couples TRBV28 to TRBJ2-7; 9 bases match TRBD2. Germline CDR1 MDHEN, CDR2 SYDVKM. CDR3 length: 16 residues. With V trimmed by 5 bases and J by 0 bases, 8 bases remained unmatched. CDR3 bases: TGTGCCAGCAGTCCGACTAGCGGCACATACTCCTACGAGCAGTACTTC. Its translation is CASSPTSGTYSYEQYF.

This chain uses TRBV7-8 with TRBJ1-1; TRBD1 matches 7 bases. CDR3 length: 13 amino acids. Germline V CDR1 and CDR2: SGHVS, FQNEAQ. The V segment lost 5 bases and the J segment 4 bases; nucleotides outside the gene matches: 4. The CDR3 spells CASSPRTGTEAFF. In DNA, the CDR3 is TGTGCCAGCAGCCCAAGGACAGGCACTGAAGCTTTCTTT. The variable domain in full, completed from reference TRBV7-8 and TRBJ1-1, reads GAGVSQSPRYKVAKRGQDVALRCDPISGHVSLFWYQQALGQGPEFLTYFQNEAQLDKSGLPSDRFFAERPEGSVSTLKIQRTQQEDSAVYLCASSPRTGTEAFFGQGTRLTVV.

In DNA, the CDR3 is TGTGCCAGCACTATAGGACTAGCGGGAGGTTTCTCCTACGAGCAGTACTTC. Translation: CASTIGLAGGFSYEQYF. V and J are TRBV6-2 or TRBV6-3 and TRBJ2-7, with 14 bases aligning to TRBD2. The CDR3 extends over 17 amino acids. V was clipped by 7 bases and J by 0 bases; unmatched bases: 8. Per germline, CDR1 MNHEY and CDR2 SVGEGT.

Only a few counts were recorded for this clonotype. The J gene is TRBJ2-1, the V gene TRBV7-8; D is ambiguous. Trimming removed 1 base at V and 0 bases at J, with 13 bases between. CDR1 is SGHVS, CDR2 FQNEAQ, per germline. The CDR3 covers 17 residues. The CDR3 DNA reads TGTGCCAGCAGCTTAGAATTATGGCCGAACTCCTACAATGAGCAGTTCTTC. The encoded protein is CASSLELWPNSYNEQFF.

The V gene is TRBV6-1, the J gene TRBJ2-3; D is ambiguous. Trimming took 10 bases from V and 2 from J, leaving 7 bases between them. CDR3 length equals 11 residues. Germline lookup yields CDR1 MNHNS and CDR2 SASEGT. The CDR3 is CATLYTDTQYF. The DNA of the CDR3 is TGTGCCACCCTCTACACAGATACGCAGTATTTT.

This clonotype was seen a handful of times. The chain employs TRBV28 and TRBJ2-7, with 8 bases matching TRBD2. The CDR3 is 17 residues long. Germline V gene lookup returns CDR1 MDHEN and CDR2 SYDVKM. Trimming removed 6 bases from V and 3 bases from J; junction bases left unmatched: 16. CDR3: CASSTGLVLGVNYEQYF. CDR3 nucleotides: TGTGCCAGCAGCACGGGACTAGTTTTGGGTGTAAACTACGAGCAGTACTTC.

The chain joins TRBV6-1 to TRBJ2-2, with 7 positions matching TRBD1. This CDR3 region has 16 residues. Germline CDR1 reads MNHNS; CDR2 reads SASEGT. The junction had 10 bases not matched to a gene; V was cut back by 5 bases and J by 4 bases. DNA for the CDR3: TGTGCCAGCAGTAGGGGGCTTGCCGAACCCACCGGGGAGCTGTTTTTT. This translates into CASSRGLAEPTGELFF.

The chain links TRBV11-3 to TRBJ2-1; 7 bases agree with TRBD2. CDR3 length: 15 residues. V lost 5 bases, J lost 7 bases, and 11 bases stayed unmatched. Germline V gene data show CDR1 as SGHNT and CDR2 as YENEEA. The CDR3 loop reads CASSPGVAGWNEQFF. The DNA for the CDR3 is TGTGCCAGCAGCCCCGGGGTAGCGGGCTGGAATGAGCAGTTCTTC.

This clonotype turned up a few times. This sequence joins TRBV7-2 and TRBJ2-1, with D possibly TRBD2 on 6 matching bases. Deletions cut 5 bases from V and 5 bases from J, with 22 bases between. The CDR3 loop spans 17 amino acids. The germline V gene has CDR1 SGHTA and CDR2 FQGNSA. In DNA, the CDR3 is TGTGCCAGCAGCCCAAGGACTAAATGGGACCCCGACAATGAGCAGTTCTTC. Translated: CASSPRTKWDPDNEQFF.

The chain combines TRBV10-3 with TRBJ2-7; 8 positions match TRBD2. CDR3 size: 17 residues. Losses at the gene ends were 3 bases for V and 3 bases for J; bases not matched to a gene: 13. Germline values: CDR1 ENHRY, CDR2 SYGVKD. The CDR3 DNA reads as TGTGCCATCAGTGATCCCGGGAGGGCCACCGCTGACTACGAGCAGTACTTC. It is translated as CAISDPGRATADYEQYF.

This clonotype showed up just a few times. This chain uses TRBV7-3 with TRBJ1-1; D is perhaps TRBD1 (6 bases). CDR1 and CDR2 from the germline V gene are SGHTA and FQGTGA. V lost 5 bases and J lost 6, with 28 bases in between. This CDR3 has 18 amino acids. For the CDR3, the DNA is TGTGCCAGCAGCGGGGGCGGGGCAACAGGGAATGTGGTTTCTGAAGCTTTCTTT. Its translation: CASSGGGATGNVVSEAFF.

In its sample, this clonotype was seen a few times. Sequence at one end of the junction differs from germline and may be a read error. The chain is built from TRBV28 and TRBJ1-5; 8 bases are shared with TRBD1. Germline V gene sequence: CDR1 MDHEN, CDR2 SYDVKM. The CDR3 runs to 14 residues. The CDR3 is CASSSGGGNQPQHF. CDR3 DNA sequence: TGTGCCAGTAGTTCAGGGGGCGGCAATCAGCCCCAGCATTTT.

This chain uses TRBV21-1 with TRBJ1-5; the D call of TRBD1 is as the table states it, not checked on the DNA. TRBV21-1 is noted as a pseudogene. The CDR3 loop spans 16 amino acids. The CDR3 spells CASSSPIGAAGQPQHF. The DNA for the CDR3 is TGTGCCAGCAGCAGCCCCATAGGGGCGGCCGGTCAGCCCCAGCATTTT.

The chain links TRBV28 to TRBJ2-7; a weak D match, TRBD1 (5 bases). CDR1 is MDHEN and CDR2 is SYDVKM in the germline V gene. V was cut by 7 bases and J by 3 bases, with 16 bases left in between. This CDR3 contains 14 residues. The CDR3 DNA is TGTGCCAGCACAGACAGACCGTACAACTACGAGCAGTACTTC. This codes for CASTDRPYNYEQYF. Full variable domain (outside the CDR3, taken from reference TRBV28 and TRBJ2-7): DVKVTQSSRYLVKRTGEKVFLECVQDMDHENMFWYRQDPGLGLRLIYFSYDVKMKEKGDIPEGYSVSREKKERFSLILESASTNQTSMYLCASTDRPYNYEQYFGPGTRLTVT.

This sequence joins TRBV24-1 and TRBJ2-5; 7 bases align to TRBD2. The CDR3 runs 12 residues. V was pared by 5 bases and J by 5 bases, with 1 base of the junction left unmatched. The germline V gene encodes CDR1 KGHDR and CDR2 SFDVKD. For the CDR3, the DNA is TGTGCCACCAGTGTGCGGGGGGAGACCCAGTACTTC. It is translated as CATSVRGETQYF.

The chain uses TRBV20-1 and TRBJ2-3; D perhaps matches TRBD1 (7 bases). The length of the CDR3 is 13 residues. V was shortened by 4 bases and J by 2 bases, with 10 bases between the two germline ends. Germline CDR1 is DFQATT and CDR2 is SNEGSKA (reference sequence). CDR3 sequence reads: CSATGGPTDTQYF. The CDR3 DNA sequence: TGCAGTGCTACAGGGGGGCCCACAGATACGCAGTATTTT.

The V gene is TRBV20-1, the J gene TRBJ1-6; no reliable D call. Germline loops: CDR1 DFQATT, CDR2 SNEGSKA (reference sequence). V was pared by 6 bases and J by 4 bases, with 16 bases between. CDR3 length: 15 amino acids. The CDR3 reads CSAGGMEGYNSPLHF. The DNA of the CDR3 is TGCAGTGCCGGAGGGATGGAGGGATATAATTCACCCCTCCACTTT.